This TCR beta chain emerged from a study of cytomegalovirus exposure and HLA in healthy donors. The V and J ends lost 6 bases and 3 bases, in that order; junction bases with no gene match: 5. Germline-derived CDR1 and CDR2 are SNHLY and FYNNEI. CDR3 length: 14 residues. Study-level findings and limits: There were about 160 TCR beta chains listed as cytomegalovirus-associated.

As to this clone: Its antigen is currently unknown.

TCRdb's copy holds only in-frame clones and misses some; the assay was immunoSEQ multiplex PCR. The sample holds about 180,000 clones, less than 85% seen once. Sequenced sample: PBMCs. This sequence was found in a man in his late teens or twenties in good health and CMV-seropositive. This chain connects TRBV2 to TRBJ1-1; 9 bases are shared with TRBD1. CDR3 region: CASRERQGDTEAFF. The CDR3, as DNA: TGTGCCAGCAGGGAAAGACAGGGGGACACTGAAGCTTTCTTT. Variable domain in full (rest from reference TRBV2 and TRBJ1-1): EPEVTQTPSHQVTQMGQEVILRCVPISNHLYFYWYRQILGQKVEFLVSFYNNEISEKSEIFDDQFSVERPDGSNFTLKIRSTKLEDSAMYFCASRERQGDTEAFFGQGTRLTVV.